Sequencing of this T cell receptor (beta chain) was carried out in a study of cytotoxic CD8 clonotypes in ibrutinib-treated CLL. The CDR3 spans 13 residues. The ends were cut back, 3 bases at V and 2 bases at J, with 11 bases in the middle. Germline CDR1 SQVTM, CDR2 ANQGSEA. TCRdb keeps only in-frame clones here, not all; method: immunoSEQ multiplex PCR. The sample lists roughly 47,000 clones; around half were seen once. The rearrangement links TRBV29-1 to TRBJ2-7, with D unresolved. The input for sequencing was PBMCs, taken after 12 months of ibrutinib treatment. The receptor comes from a human donor with chronic lymphocytic leukemia. For the CDR3, the DNA is TGCAGCGTTGACGTAGGGTTGACCTACGAGCAGTACTTC. Translating gives CSVDVGLTYEQYF.